A selection of T cell receptor beta chains follows, all from one sample in a study of blood T cell repertoires in COVID-19. Repertoires were generated with immunoSEQ multiplex PCR, while TCRdb's copy carries only in-frame clones and drops some. The sample consists of about 300,000 clones, approximately 89% of them appearing once. What was sequenced was PBMCs or T cells enriched from blood (not recorded which). The origin of the receptors is a woman between 50 and 59 years old who had been exposed to COVID-19. CDR3s include the opening cysteine and the closing phenylalanine or tryptophan. The D gene is left open where the match is weak. Size values are once, few and many counts, or a class for expanded clones, and some rows have none.

clone_size	d_call	v_call	j_call	cdr3_length	cdr3_nt	cdr3_aa
.	.	TRBV5-8	TRBJ2-3	16	TGTGCCAGCAGCTTGCTTTTGTGGGACAACACAGATACGCAGTATTTT	CASSLLLWDNTDTQYF
.	TRBD1	TRBV19	TRBJ2-3	15	TGTGCCAGTCGGAAGACAGGGGGCGCAGAGGGGACGCAGTATTTT	CASRKTGGAEGTQYF
few	TRBD1	TRBV5-1	TRBJ1-3	18	TGCGCCAGCAGCCACCTGCCAGGGACAGAGAGCTCTGGAAACACCATATATTTT	CASSHLPGTESSGNTIYF
.	.	TRBV28	TRBJ2-5	14	TGTGCCAGCAGTCCAAGCAGGTACCAAGAGACCCAGTACTTC	CASSPSRYQETQYF
.	TRBD2	TRBV7-9	TRBJ2-1	17	TGTGCCAGCAGCTTTGAAACTAGCGTAGGAGGCTTGGTTGAGCAGTTCTTC	CASSFETSVGGLVEQFF
.	.	TRBV7-2	TRBJ1-6	17	TGTGCCAGCAGCTTAGCGTTCGGAGACTCCTATAATTCACCCCTCCACTTT	CASSLAFGDSYNSPLHF
.	.	TRBV6-5	TRBJ2-2	12	TGTGCCAGCAGTTCACTGACCGGGGAGCTGTTTTTT	CASSSLTGELFF
.	.	TRBV6-5	TRBJ2-5	14	TGTGCCAGCAGTCACACCGGGGTCCAAGAGACCCAGTACTTC	CASSHTGVQETQYF
.	.	TRBV2	TRBJ1-6	16	TGTGCCAGCAGTGATCAGGGGATGGGGTATAATTCACCCCTCCACTTT	CASSDQGMGYNSPLHF
.	.	TRBV12-2	TRBJ2-1	15	TGTGCAAGTCGTTGCCTCGAGGAAACCTACAATGAGCAGTTCTTC	CASRCLEETYNEQFF
once	TRBD1	TRBV11-3	TRBJ2-1	15	TGTGCCAGCAGCCCCGGACAGGGGCTCTACAATGAGCAGTTCTTC	CASSPGQGLYNEQFF
.	.	TRBV5-1	TRBJ2-3	14	TGCGCCAGCAGCTTGAAAGCTGACACAGATACGCAGTATTTT	CASSLKADTDTQYF
.	.	TRBV28	TRBJ2-5	15	TGTGCCAGCAGTTCCCGGACAGACATTCAAGAGACCCAGTACTTC	CASSSRTDIQETQYF
.	TRBD2	TRBV2	TRBJ2-1	14	TGTGCCAGCATCCTTGGGGGGGATTACAATGAGCAGTTCTTC	CASILGGDYNEQFF
.	TRBD2	TRBV28	TRBJ2-7	17	TGTGCCAGCAGTTTATGGCGGGGGTCGGCTTCATCGGGTGAGCAGTACTTC	CASSLWRGSASSGEQYF
.	.	TRBV6-1	TRBJ2-7	12	TGTGCCAGCAGTGAGACTGAGACCAAGCAGTACTTC	CASSETETKQYF
.	.	TRBV10-3	TRBJ1-6	13	TGTGCCATCAGTGAGTTCAGTGATTCACCCCTCCACTTT	CAISEFSDSPLHF
.	.	TRBV9	TRBJ2-2	15	TGTGCCAGCACCAAAGGGGGACGAAACACCGGGGAGCTGTTTTTT	CASTKGGRNTGELFF
.	TRBD2	TRBV5-8	TRBJ2-4	14	TGTGCCAGCAGCTTACTAGCGGGCGAGAACATTCAGTACTTC	CASSLLAGENIQYF
.	.	TRBV9	TRBJ2-1	14	TGTGCCAGCAGCGTCCGGGACTTGGGCGTTGAGCAGTTCTTC	CASSVRDLGVEQFF
.	TRBD1	TRBV30	TRBJ1-2	14	TGTGCCTGGACCCGGGACAGGGGGGACTATGGCTACACCTTC	CAWTRDRGDYGYTF
.	TRBD1	TRBV30	TRBJ1-1	16	TGTGCCTGGAGCGTAACCTCTAACAGGGGTCCCACTGAAGCTTTCTTT	CAWSVTSNRGPTEAFF
once	TRBD1	TRBV18	TRBJ1-5	15	TGTGCCAGCTCAACAAGACAGGGGGAGAATCAGCCCCAGCATTTT	CASSTRQGENQPQHF
.	.	TRBV7-9	TRBJ2-1	15	TGTGCCAGCAGGGTGGACACGCGCTCCTACAATGAGCAGTTCTTC	CASRVDTRSYNEQFF
once	TRBD2	TRBV30	TRBJ2-5	17	TGTGCCTGGAGTGTTCGGGGACTAGCGGGAGGGCGGGAGACCCAGTACTTC	CAWSVRGLAGGRETQYF
.	.	TRBV7-9	TRBJ1-1	12	TGTGCCAGCAGCGATAGTCGAGTTGAAGCTTTCTTT	CASSDSRVEAFF
.	TRBD2	TRBV11-2	TRBJ2-2	15	TGTGCCAGCAGCTCCAAAGCGGGGTCCACCGGGGAGCTGTTTTTT	CASSSKAGSTGELFF
.	.	TRBV19	TRBJ1-5	12	TGTGCCAGTAGTCGAAGGGGACAGCCCCAGCATTTT	CASSRRGQPQHF
.	TRBD1	TRBV6-2/TRBV6-3	TRBJ2-3	13	TGTGCCAGCAGTGGACAGGTCCCAGATACGCAGTATTTT	CASSGQVPDTQYF
.	.	TRBV28	TRBJ1-1	16	TGTGCCAGCTACGGGTCGGCGGGGGCTATGAACACTGAAGCTTTCTTT	CASYGSAGAMNTEAFF
.	.	TRBV14	TRBJ2-2	17	TGTGCCAGCAGCCAAAGGCGGGGGCCTTCGAACACCGGGGAGCTGTTTTTT	CASSQRRGPSNTGELFF
.	.	TRBV28	TRBJ2-7	14	TGTGCCAGCAGTTTGGCGGCGGTTGTCTACGAGCAGTACTTC	CASSLAAVVYEQYF
.	.	TRBV28	TRBJ2-7	13	TGTGCCAGCAGGCCCCCCGACAGCTACGAGCAGTACTTC	CASRPPDSYEQYF
.	TRBD1	TRBV7-9	TRBJ1-1	15	TGTGCCAGCAGGAGGGGGCGGGACCCGAACACTGAAGCTTTCTTT	CASRRGRDPNTEAFF
.	.	TRBV7-2	TRBJ1-2	15	TGTGCCAGCAGCCCCCGGACAGAGGGGTTGTCTGGCTACACCTTC	CASSPRTEGLSGYTF